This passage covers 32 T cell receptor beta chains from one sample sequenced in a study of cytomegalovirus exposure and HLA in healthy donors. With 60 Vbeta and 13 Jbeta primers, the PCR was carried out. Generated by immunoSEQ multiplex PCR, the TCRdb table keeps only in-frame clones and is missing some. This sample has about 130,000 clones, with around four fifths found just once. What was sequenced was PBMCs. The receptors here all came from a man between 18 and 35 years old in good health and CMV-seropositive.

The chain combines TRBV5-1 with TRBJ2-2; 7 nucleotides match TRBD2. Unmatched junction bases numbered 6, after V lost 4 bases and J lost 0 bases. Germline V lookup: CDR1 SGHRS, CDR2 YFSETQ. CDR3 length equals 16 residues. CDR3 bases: TGCGCCAGCAGCCGGGGGGACGGCACGAACACCGGGGAGCTGTTTTTT. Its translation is CASSRGDGTNTGELFF. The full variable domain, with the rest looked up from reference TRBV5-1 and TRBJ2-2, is KAGVTQTPRYLIKTRGQQVTLSCSPISGHRSVSWYQQTPGQGLQFLFEYFSETQRNKGNFPGRFSGRQFSNSRSEMNVSTLELGDSALYLCASSRGDGTNTGELFFGEGSRLTVL.

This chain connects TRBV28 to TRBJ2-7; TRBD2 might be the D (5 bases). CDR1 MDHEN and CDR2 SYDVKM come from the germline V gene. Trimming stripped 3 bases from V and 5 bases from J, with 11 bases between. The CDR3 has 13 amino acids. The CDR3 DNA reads TGTGCCAGCAGTTTTGAGGGTCTCAACGAGCAGTACTTC. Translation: CASSFEGLNEQYF.

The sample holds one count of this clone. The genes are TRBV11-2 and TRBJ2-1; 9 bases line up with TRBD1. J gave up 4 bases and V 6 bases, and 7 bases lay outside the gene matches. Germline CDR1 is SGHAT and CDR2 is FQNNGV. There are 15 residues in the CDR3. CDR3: CASRTGTGIYNEQFF. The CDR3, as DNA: TGTGCCAGCAGGACCGGGACAGGGATTTACAATGAGCAGTTCTTC.

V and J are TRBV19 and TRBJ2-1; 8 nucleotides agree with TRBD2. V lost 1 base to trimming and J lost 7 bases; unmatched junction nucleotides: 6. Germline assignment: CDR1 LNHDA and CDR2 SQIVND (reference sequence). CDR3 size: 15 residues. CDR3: CASSIAGGPSNEQFF. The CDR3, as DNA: TGTGCCAGTAGTATAGCGGGGGGGCCCTCTAATGAGCAGTTCTTC.

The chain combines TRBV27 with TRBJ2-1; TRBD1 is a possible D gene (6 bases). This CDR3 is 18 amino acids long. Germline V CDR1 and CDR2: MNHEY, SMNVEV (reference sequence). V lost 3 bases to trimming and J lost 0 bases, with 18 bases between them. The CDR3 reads CASSLGPVGASSYNEQFF. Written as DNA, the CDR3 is TGTGCCAGCAGTTTGGGGCCGGTGGGGGCGAGCTCCTACAATGAGCAGTTCTTC.

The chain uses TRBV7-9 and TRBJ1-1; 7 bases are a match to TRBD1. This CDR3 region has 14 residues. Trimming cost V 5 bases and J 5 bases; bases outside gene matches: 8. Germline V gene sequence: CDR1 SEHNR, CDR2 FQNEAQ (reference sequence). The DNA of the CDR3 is TGTGCCAGCAGCGCCCCAGGGGGACGGACTGAAGCTTTCTTT. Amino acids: CASSAPGGRTEAFF.

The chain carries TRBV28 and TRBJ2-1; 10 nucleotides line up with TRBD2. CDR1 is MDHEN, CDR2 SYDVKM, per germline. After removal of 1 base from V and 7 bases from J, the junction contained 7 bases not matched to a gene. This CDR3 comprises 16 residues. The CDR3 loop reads CASSLSFSGGGNEQFF. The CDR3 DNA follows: TGTGCCAGCAGTTTATCCTTCAGCGGGGGGGGTAATGAGCAGTTCTTC. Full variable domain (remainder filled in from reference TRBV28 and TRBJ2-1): DVKVTQSSRYLVKRTGEKVFLECVQDMDHENMFWYRQDPGLGLRLIYFSYDVKMKEKGDIPEGYSVSREKKERFSLILESASTNQTSMYLCASSLSFSGGGNEQFFGPGTRLTVL.

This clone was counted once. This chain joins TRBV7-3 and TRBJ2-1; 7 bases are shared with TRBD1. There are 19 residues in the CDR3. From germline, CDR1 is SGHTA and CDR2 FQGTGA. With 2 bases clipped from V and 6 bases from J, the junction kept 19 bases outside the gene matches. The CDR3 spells CASSLLGHRATSGGNEQFF. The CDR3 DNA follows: TGTGCCAGCAGCTTATTAGGACACCGCGCCACCTCAGGGGGCAATGAGCAGTTCTTC.

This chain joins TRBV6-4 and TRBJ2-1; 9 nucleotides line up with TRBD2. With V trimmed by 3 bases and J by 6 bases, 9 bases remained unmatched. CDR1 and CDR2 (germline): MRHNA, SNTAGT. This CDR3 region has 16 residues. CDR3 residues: CASSDSKRGASNEQFF. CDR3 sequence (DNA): TGTGCCAGCAGTGATTCGAAGCGGGGGGCATCCAATGAGCAGTTCTTC.

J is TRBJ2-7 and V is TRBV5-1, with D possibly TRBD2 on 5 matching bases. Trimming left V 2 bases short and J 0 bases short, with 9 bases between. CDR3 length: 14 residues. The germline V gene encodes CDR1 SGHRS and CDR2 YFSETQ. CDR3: CASSFTGSSYEQYF. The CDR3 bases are TGCGCCAGCAGCTTTACGGGGAGCTCCTACGAGCAGTACTTC.

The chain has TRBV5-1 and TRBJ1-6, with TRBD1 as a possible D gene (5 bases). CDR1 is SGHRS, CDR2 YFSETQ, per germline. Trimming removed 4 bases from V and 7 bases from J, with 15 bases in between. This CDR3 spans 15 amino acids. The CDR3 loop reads CASSPATDLNSPLHF. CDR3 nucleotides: TGCGCCAGCAGCCCCGCGACAGATCTGAATTCACCCCTCCACTTT.

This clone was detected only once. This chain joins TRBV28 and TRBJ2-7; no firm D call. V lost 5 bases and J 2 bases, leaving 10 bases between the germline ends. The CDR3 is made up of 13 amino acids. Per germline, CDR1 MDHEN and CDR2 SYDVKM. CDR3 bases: TGTGCCAGCAGTCGCGCCGCAACCTACGAGCAGTACTTC. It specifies CASSRAATYEQYF.

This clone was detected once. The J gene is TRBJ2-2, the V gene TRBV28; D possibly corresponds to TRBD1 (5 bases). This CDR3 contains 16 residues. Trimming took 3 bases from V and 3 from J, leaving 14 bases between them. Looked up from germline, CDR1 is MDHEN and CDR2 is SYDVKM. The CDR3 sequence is CASSFLRGSDTGELFF. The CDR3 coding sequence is TGTGCCAGCAGTTTTTTAAGGGGATCTGACACCGGGGAGCTGTTTTTT.

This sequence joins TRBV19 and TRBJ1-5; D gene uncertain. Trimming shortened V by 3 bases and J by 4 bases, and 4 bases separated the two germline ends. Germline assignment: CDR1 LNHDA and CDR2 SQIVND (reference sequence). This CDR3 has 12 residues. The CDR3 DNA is TGTGCCAGTAGTATTTATAATCAGCCCCAGCATTTT. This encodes CASSIYNQPQHF. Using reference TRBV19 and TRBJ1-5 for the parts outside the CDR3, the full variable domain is DGGITQSPKYLFRKEGQNVTLSCEQNLNHDAMYWYRQDPGQGLRLIYYSQIVNDFQKGDIAEGYSVSREKKESFPLTVTSAQKNPTAFYLCASSIYNQPQHFGDGTRLSIL.

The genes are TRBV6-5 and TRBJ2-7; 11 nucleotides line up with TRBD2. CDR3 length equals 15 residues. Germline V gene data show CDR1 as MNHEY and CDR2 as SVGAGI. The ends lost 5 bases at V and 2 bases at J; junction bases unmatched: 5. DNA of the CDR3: TGTGCCAGCAGTCTCGGACTAGCGGGTACCTACGAGCAGTACTTC. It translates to CASSLGLAGTYEQYF.

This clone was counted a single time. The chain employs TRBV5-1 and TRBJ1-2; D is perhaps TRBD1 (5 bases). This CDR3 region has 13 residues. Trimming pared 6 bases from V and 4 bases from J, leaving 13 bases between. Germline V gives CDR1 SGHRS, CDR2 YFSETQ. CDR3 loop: CASTPGGTYGYTF. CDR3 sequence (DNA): TGCGCCAGCACCCCGGGGGGGACCTATGGCTACACCTTC.

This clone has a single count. The CDR3 nucleotides read TGTGCCAGCAGTGAGGCAGACAATAGCAATCAGCCCCAGCATTTT. This gives the protein CASSEADNSNQPQHF. This chain uses TRBV25-1 with TRBJ1-5; no clear D. The CDR3 runs 15 residues. V shed 3 bases and J shed 0 bases, with 9 bases lying between them. The germline V gene has CDR1 MGHDK and CDR2 SYGVNS.

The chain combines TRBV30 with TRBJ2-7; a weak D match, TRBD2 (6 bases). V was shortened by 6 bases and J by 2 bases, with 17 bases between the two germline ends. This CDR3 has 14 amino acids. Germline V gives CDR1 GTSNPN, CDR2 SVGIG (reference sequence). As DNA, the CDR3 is TGTGCCTGTGACCGGGACTCGGGGGCCTACGAGCAGTACTTC. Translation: CACDRDSGAYEQYF.

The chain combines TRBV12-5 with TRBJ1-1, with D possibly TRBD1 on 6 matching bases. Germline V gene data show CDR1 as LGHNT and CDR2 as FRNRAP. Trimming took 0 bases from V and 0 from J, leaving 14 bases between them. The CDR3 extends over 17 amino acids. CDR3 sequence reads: CASGLVGVQGMNTEAFF. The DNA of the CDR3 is TGTGCTAGTGGTTTGGTAGGGGTACAGGGCATGAACACTGAAGCTTTCTTT.

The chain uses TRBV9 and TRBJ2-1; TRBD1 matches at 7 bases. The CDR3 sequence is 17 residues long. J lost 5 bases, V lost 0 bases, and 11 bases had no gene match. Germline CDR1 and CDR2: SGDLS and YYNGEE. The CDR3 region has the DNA TGTGCCAGCAGCGTAGGAGGGGGCGCCGCGGTCAACAATGAGCAGTTCTTC. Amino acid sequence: CASSVGGGAAVNNEQFF.

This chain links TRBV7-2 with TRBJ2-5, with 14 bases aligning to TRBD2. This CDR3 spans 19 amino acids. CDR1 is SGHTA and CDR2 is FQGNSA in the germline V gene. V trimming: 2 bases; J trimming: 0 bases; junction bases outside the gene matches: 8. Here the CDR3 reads CASSLFVGLAGGNQETQYF. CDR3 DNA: TGTGCCAGCAGCTTATTTGTTGGACTAGCGGGGGGCAACCAAGAGACCCAGTACTTC.

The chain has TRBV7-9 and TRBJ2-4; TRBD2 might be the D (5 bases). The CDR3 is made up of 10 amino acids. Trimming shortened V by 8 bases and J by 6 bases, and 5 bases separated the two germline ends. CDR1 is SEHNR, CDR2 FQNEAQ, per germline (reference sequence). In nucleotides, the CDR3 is TGTGCCAGCGAGGGAAACATTCAGTACTTC. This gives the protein CASEGNIQYF.

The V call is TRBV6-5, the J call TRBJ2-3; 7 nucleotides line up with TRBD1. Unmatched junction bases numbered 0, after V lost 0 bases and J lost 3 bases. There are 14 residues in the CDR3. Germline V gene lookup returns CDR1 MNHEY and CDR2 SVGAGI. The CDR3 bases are TGTGCCAGCAGTTACTCGACAGGGACAGATACGCAGTATTTT. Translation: CASSYSTGTDTQYF.

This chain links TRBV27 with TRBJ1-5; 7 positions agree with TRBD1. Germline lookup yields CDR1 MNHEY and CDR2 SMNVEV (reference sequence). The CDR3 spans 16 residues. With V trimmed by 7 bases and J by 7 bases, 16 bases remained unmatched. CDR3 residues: CASTQSRQGWEQPQHF. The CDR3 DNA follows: TGTGCCAGCACCCAATCCAGACAGGGCTGGGAGCAGCCCCAGCATTTT.

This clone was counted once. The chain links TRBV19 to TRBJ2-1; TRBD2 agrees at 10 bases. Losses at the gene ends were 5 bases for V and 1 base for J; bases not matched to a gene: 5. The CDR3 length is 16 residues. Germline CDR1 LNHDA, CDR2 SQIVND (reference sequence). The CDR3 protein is CASSFTSGVSYNEQFF. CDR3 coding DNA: TGTGCCAGTAGTTTCACTAGCGGGGTATCCTACAATGAGCAGTTCTTC.

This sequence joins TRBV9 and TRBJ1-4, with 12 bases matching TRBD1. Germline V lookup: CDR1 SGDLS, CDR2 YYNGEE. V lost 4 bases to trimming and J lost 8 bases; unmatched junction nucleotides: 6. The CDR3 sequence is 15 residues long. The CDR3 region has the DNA TGTGCCAGCAGCCTTGGTGGGACAGGGGGCGAAAAACTGTTTTTT. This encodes CASSLGGTGGEKLFF.

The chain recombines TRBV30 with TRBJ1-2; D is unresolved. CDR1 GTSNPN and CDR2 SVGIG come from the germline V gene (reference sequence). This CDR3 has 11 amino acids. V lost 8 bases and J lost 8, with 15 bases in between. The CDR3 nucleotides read TGTGCCCGATGGGAGGGTGGAGGCTACACCTTC. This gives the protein CARWEGGGYTF.

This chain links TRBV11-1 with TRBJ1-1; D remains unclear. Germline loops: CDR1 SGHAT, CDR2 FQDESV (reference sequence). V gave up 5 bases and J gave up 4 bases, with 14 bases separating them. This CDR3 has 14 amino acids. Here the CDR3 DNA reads TGTGCCAGCAGCCAAGCTTATTCGAGCACTGAAGCTTTCTTT. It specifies CASSQAYSSTEAFF.

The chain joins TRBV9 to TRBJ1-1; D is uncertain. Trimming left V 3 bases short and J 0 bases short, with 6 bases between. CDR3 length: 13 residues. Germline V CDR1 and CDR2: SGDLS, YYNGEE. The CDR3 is CASSEQLNTEAFF. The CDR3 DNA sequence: TGTGCCAGCAGCGAACAGCTGAACACTGAAGCTTTCTTT.

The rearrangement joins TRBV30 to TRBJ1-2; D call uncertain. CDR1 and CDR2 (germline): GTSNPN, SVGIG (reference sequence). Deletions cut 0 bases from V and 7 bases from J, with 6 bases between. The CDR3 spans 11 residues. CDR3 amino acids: CAWSVLGGYTF. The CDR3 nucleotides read TGTGCCTGGAGTGTACTCGGTGGCTACACCTTC.

The CDR3, as DNA: TGTGCCAGCCGAGAAGACAGGGGGTCGGAAAAACTGTTTTTT. Translating it yields CASREDRGSEKLFF. The chain carries TRBV28 and TRBJ1-4; 9 nucleotides line up with TRBD1. Germline V gene data show CDR1 as MDHEN and CDR2 as SYDVKM. This CDR3 comprises 14 residues. V trimming: 8 bases; J trimming: 8 bases; junction bases outside the gene matches: 9.

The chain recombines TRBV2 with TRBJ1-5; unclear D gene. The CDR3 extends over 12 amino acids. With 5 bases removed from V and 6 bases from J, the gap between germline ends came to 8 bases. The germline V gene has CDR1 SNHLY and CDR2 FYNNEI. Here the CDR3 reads CASSTVGQPQHF. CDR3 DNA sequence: TGTGCCAGCAGTACAGTGGGTCAGCCCCAGCATTTT.